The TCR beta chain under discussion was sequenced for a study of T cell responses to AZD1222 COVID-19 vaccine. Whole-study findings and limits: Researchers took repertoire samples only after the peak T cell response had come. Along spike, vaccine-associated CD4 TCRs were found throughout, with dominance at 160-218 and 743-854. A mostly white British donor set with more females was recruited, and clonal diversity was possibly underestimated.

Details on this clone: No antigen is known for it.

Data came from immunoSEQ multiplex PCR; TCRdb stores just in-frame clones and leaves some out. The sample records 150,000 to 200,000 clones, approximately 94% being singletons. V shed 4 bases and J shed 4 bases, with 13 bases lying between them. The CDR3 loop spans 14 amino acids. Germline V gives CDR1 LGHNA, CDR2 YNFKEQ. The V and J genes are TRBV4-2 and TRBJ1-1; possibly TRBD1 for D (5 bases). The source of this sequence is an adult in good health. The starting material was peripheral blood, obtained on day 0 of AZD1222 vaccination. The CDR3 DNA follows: TGTGCCAGCAGCCCGGGACGGTATGGCACTGAAGCTTTCTTT. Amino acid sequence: CASSPGRYGTEAFF.